The following is a TCR beta chain sequence with its context. Its specific antigen is unknown. No quality values exist for individual bases; no much larger clone is one base distant. This record belongs to a study of cytomegalovirus exposure and HLA in healthy donors (dated by TCRdb to about 2017). Regarding the complete study: An earlier analysis of some 600 of the donors reported 276 Gb of sequence data and approximately 120 million unique TCR beta sequences obtained from about 170 million T cells. High-throughput TCR immunosequencing, statistical association of individual TCRs with disease status, and machine learning were combined to predict cytomegalovirus infection status. A handful of DR-DQ haplotypes were treated as single units for association and clustering because of strong linkage in the cohort. An early release covering about 600 HLA-typed donors comprised approximately 300 gigabases of sequencing data and tens of millions of unique TCR sequences. Among roughly 370 genotyped donors of the cohort, an average of around 240,000 unique TCR beta nucleotide sequences were sequenced per donor, around 18% of them non-productive. The genetic ancestry cluster associated with self-reported Caucasian donors included about four fifths of the roughly 380 genotyped donors. An earlier analysis of around 580 of the donors used high-throughput TCR beta sequencing to judge whether each TCR beta V gene segment behaved as functional or pseudogenic. Using immunosequencing, the study profiled T cell repertoires from about 650 subjects and related those repertoires to cytomegalovirus serostatus. Typing coverage varied by locus: roughly 620-640 donors for A, B, C, DRB1 and DQB1; more than 500 for DQA1; nearly 610 for DPA1; fewer than 480 for DPB1. HLA typing covered class I and class II loci at four-digit resolution. The later analysis used no new phenotypic data to find candidate immune exposures, relying instead on TCR beta sequences and their occurrence across donors. The study aimed to test whether cataloging public T cell receptors could reveal signatures of past pathogen exposure. Genome-wide SNP genotypes for about 65% of the 666 donors were used in a later genetic analysis, which treated that subset as a discovery cohort. All discovery cohort repertoires had been generated on a single sequencing platform. Along with the roughly 700-subject first cohort, a separate validation cohort of around 120 different subjects was used. Donor age, sex, ethnicity and CMV serostatus were compiled alongside the repertoire data. A later analysis re-examined previously published TCR beta repertoires from more than 550 donors and added high-resolution HLA genotyping to investigate patterns of TCR occurrence. Points the paper makes about the study in general: The classifier was reported to diagnose cytomegalovirus status with high specificity and sensitivity in both the original cohort and the validation cohort. According to a later analysis, most CMV-associated TCR beta chains appeared to be HLA-restricted, and the HLA associations seemed to be driven largely by CMV exposure. Some IMGT-functional V segments, including TRBV6-2 and TRBV6-3, could not be distinguished by the 87-base-pair reads and were therefore excluded. This cohort had only TCR beta chains sequenced, and the lack of alpha or paired-chain data limited which features could be detected. CMV serostatus was the only immune exposure information available for the cohort. In a later analysis, the rate of TCR association differed among HLA loci, with DRB1 alleles having the most associated TCRs and HLA-C alleles having the fewest. Most TCR sequences were seen in very few donors, while some public TCRs were found in many individuals. A later genetic analysis associated a missense DCLRE1C variant with V-gene and J-gene trimming of TCR beta chains, and an independent cohort replicated the association. In a later genetic analysis, fewer N-insertions in productive TCRs were reported among donors in an Asian-associated ancestry cluster than the roughly 640-donor mean. The authors suggested that the approach could potentially be extended to other disease states and immunological phenotypes. In vitro tests confirmed that a few of the cytomegalovirus-associated TCR beta chains recognize cytomegalovirus antigens. A further reported finding was that TCR beta sequences accurately predicted the HLA-A and HLA-B alleles for most subjects in the first cohort. Strong co-occurrence of HLA alleles, especially DR and DQ, made assigning TCR associations to individual alleles difficult. According to a later analysis, parvovirus B19, influenza, CMV and Epstein-Barr virus appeared linked to several top co-occurrence clusters. Because counts were too low, about 15 rarely observed V segments, including chromosome 9 orphons, were left out of the earlier analysis of about 500 of the donors. A later analysis found that HLA-associated TCR beta chains were more clonally expanded and had lower generation probabilities than equally common non-associated chains. The presence/absence analyses assumed that sequencing depth was roughly uniform across donors, and that assumption may not be true. Correlated functional status among segregating V segments might be attributable to linkage disequilibrium, but an unknown experimental factor could not be ruled out. A cluster of highly shared sequence variants was judged likely to represent a technical artifact of the sequencing pipeline. HLA typing was unavailable for some donors at each locus, so association tests used only the typed subset. An earlier analysis of approximately 570 of the donors showed that most TCR beta V segments appeared in productive rearrangements either about 87% or about 30% of the time, which broadly matched IMGT annotations. A later analysis associated 16,951 TCR beta sequences with specific HLA alleles at a false discovery rate of 0.05. The study listed approximately 150 TCR beta chains as associated with cytomegalovirus.

Trimming removed 0 bases from V and 3 bases from J, leaving 5 bases between the germline ends. The germline V gene (reference sequence) provides CDR1 WNHNN and CDR2 SYGVQD. From its cysteine to its phenylalanine, the CDR3 spans 13 amino acids. Only the CDR3 region is kept as DNA, spanning 39 bases read in frame from base 1. The receptor library was made with the immunoSEQ multiplex PCR assay. The multiplex PCR relied on a mix of 60 forward primers for TCR Vbeta segments and 13 reverse primers for TCR Jbeta segments. A multiplex PCR assay on genomic DNA amplified the CDR3 region of rearranged TCR beta genes. On the Illumina HiSeq System, the amplified TCR beta libraries were sequenced as 87-base-pair reads. The paper's processing steps were these. Across the 700 or so repertoires, a later analysis counted approximately 75 million unique TCR beta chains, roughly 11 million of which were shared by at least two donors. To remove PCR and sequencing errors, raw reads were error-corrected and collapsed into unique sequences using a nearest-neighbor algorithm that merged closely related sequences. Alignment of CDR3 sequences to IMGT reference sequences was used to assign V, D and J gene segments. For a sequence to be retained, a match of at least six nucleotides to both a V gene segment and a J gene segment was required. Rearrangements were classified as productive when the CDR3 lacked stop codons and remained in frame with V and J, and all other rearrangements were classified as non-productive. Following IMGT convention, CDR3 was defined as the stretch from the second conserved V-encoded cysteine to the conserved J-encoded phenylalanine. In an earlier analysis of 587 of the donors, sequences lacking an unambiguous match to a single V gene segment were excluded. An earlier analysis of 500 to 600 of the donors classified V segments as functional when productive rearrangements were above 56.7% and as segregating when the standard deviation between donors was above 5%. A statistical classification framework was built for diagnosing cytomegalovirus status from the catalog of TCR beta chain sequences. In a later analysis, TCR nucleotide sequences were compared against IMGT/GENE-DB human TR gene sequences so that V and J genes could be assigned. In a later analysis, CDR3 sequences and most-parsimonious VDJ recombination scenarios were assigned using the TCRdist pipeline. In a later analysis, each TCR beta chain was defined by its CDR3 amino acid sequence together with its V-gene family, and reads without a unique V-gene family were excluded. As a way to deal with suspected cross-contamination and a sequencing artifact, a later analysis dropped roughly 600 nucleotide sequences that were highly shared and had low generation probability. For each public chain, a later analysis derived a clonal expansion index from normalized ranks of inferred template counts within each repertoire. Generation probabilities in a later analysis came from a VDJ recombination model fitted to out-of-frame rearrangements, and those results were checked against IGoR. A later analysis scored TCR-TCR, TCR-HLA and TCR-CMV co-occurrence with hypergeometric tests, applying a repertoire-size bias correction to TCR pairs. A later analysis estimated false discovery rates by permuting HLA or CMV assignments 20 times. In a later analysis, co-occurring TCRs were grouped with DBSCAN, and TCRdist sequence similarity was added when clustering was performed within HLA-allele-positive subsets. For co-occurrence clustering, repertoires with fewer than 30,000 or more than 120,000 public chains were excluded, along with four or five repertoires with anomalous nucleotide sharing. TCRdb holds this immuneACCESS table with in-frame rearrangements only. Some clones are missing; in checked studies, unresolved V genes explain under half, and the rest has no known cause. D and trimming were read from the DNA, whereas the V and J calls and clone size are those reported in that table. The sample records 130,000 or so clones, about 8.5% of which are singletons. Clones ranked in the top ten supply about 5.5% of the sample.

The cohort comprised several hundred healthy bone marrow donors. All cohort members were sampled while nominally healthy, although unrecorded immune exposures were likely present. The donor was CMV seronegative and was included in the group of a few hundred seronegative cohort members. A peripheral blood sample was provided by each donor, and peripheral blood mononuclear cells were used for TCR beta sequencing. Genomic DNA extraction from the blood cell samples was performed with the Qiagen DNeasy Blood Extraction Kit. Sequencing input: PBMCs. The TCR comes from a man between 40 and 49 years old in good health and CMV-seronegative. Rearrangement joined TRBV10-1 to TRBJ1-2; no D segment can be confidently identified. The nucleotide sequence is given as TGCGCCAGCAGTGAGTCGTCGGACTATGGCTACACCTTC. It codes for CASSESSDYGYTF.